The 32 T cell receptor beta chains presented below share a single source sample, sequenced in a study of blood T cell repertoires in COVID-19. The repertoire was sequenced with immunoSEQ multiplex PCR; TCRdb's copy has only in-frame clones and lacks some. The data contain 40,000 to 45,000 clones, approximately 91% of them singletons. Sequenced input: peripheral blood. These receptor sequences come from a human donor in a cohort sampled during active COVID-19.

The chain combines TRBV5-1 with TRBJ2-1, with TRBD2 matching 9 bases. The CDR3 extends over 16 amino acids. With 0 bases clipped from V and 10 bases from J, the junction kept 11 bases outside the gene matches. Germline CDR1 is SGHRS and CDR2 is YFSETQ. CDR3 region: CASSLGWTSVLSEQFF. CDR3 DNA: TGCGCCAGCAGCTTGGGCTGGACTAGCGTATTAAGCGAGCAGTTCTTC.

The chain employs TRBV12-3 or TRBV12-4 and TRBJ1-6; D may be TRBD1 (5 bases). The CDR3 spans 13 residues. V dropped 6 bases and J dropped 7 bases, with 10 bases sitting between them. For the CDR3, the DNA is TGTGCCAGCAGATTCAACAGGAATTCACCCCTCCACTTT. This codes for CASRFNRNSPLHF.

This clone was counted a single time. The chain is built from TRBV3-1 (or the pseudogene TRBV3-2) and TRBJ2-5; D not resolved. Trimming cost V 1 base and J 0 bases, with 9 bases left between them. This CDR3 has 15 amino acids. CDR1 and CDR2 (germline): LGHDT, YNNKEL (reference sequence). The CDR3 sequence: CASSQVEMYQETQYF. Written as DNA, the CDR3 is TGTGCCAGCAGCCAAGTGGAGATGTACCAAGAGACCCAGTACTTC.

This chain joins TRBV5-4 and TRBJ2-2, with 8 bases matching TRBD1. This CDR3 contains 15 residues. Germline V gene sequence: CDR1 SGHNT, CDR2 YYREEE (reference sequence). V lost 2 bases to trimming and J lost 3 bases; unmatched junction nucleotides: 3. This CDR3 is CASSLGQGHTGELFF. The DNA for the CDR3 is TGTGCCAGCAGCTTAGGACAGGGCCACACCGGGGAGCTGTTTTTT.

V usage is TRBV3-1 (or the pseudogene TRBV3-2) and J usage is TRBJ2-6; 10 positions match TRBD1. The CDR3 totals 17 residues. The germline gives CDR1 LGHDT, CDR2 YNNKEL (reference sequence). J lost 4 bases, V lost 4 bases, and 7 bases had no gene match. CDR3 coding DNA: TGTGCCAGCAGCCCGGGACAGGGGACTACCGGGGCCAACGTCCTGACTTTC. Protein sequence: CASSPGQGTTGANVLTF.

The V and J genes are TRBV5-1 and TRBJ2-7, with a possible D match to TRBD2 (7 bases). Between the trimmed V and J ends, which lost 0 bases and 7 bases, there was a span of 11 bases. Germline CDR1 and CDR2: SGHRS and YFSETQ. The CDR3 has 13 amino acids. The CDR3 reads CASSLVGGREQYF. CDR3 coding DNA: TGCGCCAGCAGCTTGGTGGGGGGGCGAGAGCAGTACTTC.

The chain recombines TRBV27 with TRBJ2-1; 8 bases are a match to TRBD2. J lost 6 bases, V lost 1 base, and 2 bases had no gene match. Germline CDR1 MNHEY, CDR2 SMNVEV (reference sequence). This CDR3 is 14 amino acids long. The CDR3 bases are TGTGCCAGCAGTTTATTCGGGAGGGCCAATGAGCAGTTCTTC. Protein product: CASSLFGRANEQFF.

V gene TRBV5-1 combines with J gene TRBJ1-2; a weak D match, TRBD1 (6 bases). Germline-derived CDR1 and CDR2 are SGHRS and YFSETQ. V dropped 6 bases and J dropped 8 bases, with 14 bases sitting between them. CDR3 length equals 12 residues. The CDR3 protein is CASKTGPSGYTF. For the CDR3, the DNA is TGCGCCAGCAAGACAGGTCCATCGGGCTACACCTTC.

The CDR3 DNA reads TGTGCCAGCAGTTACTCGATGAGAAGCAATGAGCAGTTCTTC. Translating gives CASSYSMRSNEQFF. The V and J genes are TRBV6-5 and TRBJ2-1; D ambiguous. This CDR3 comprises 14 residues. V lost 0 bases and J 6 bases, leaving 9 bases between the germline ends. Looked up from germline, CDR1 is MNHEY and CDR2 is SVGAGI.

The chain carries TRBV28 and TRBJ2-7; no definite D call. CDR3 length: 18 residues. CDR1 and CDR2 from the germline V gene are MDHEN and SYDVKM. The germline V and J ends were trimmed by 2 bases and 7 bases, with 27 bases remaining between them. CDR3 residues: CASSLPPLGSPTTEEQYF. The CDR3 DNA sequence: TGTGCCAGCAGTTTACCCCCCCTGGGCAGCCCTACCACTGAGGAGCAGTACTTC. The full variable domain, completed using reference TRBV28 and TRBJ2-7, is DVKVTQSSRYLVKRTGEKVFLECVQDMDHENMFWYRQDPGLGLRLIYFSYDVKMKEKGDIPEGYSVSREKKERFSLILESASTNQTSMYLCASSLPPLGSPTTEEQYFGPGTRLTVT.

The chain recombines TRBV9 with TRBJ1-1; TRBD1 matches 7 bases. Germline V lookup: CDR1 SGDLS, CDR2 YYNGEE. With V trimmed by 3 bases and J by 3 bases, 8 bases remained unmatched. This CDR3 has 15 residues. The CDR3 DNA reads TGTGCCAGCAGCGCACACAGGGGCTTCGACACTGAAGCTTTCTTT. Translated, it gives CASSAHRGFDTEAFF.

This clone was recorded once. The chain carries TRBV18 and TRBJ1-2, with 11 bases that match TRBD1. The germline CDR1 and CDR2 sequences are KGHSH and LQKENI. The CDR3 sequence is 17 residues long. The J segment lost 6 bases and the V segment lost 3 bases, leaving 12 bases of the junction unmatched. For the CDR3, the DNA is TGTGCCAGCTCACCCCCCCGAACCGGGACAGGGGGAAATGGCTACACCTTC. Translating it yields CASSPPRTGTGGNGYTF.

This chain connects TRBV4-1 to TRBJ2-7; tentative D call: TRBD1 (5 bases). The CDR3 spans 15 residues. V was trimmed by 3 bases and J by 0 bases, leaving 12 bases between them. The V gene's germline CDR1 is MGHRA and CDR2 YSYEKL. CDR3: CASSQFMDTSYEQYF. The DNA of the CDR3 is TGCGCCAGCAGCCAGTTCATGGACACCTCCTACGAGCAGTACTTC.

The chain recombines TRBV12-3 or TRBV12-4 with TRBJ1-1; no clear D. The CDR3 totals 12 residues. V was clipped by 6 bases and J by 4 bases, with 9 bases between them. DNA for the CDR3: TGTGCCAGCAGCCCAGGCCCCACTGAAGCTTTCTTT. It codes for CASSPGPTEAFF.

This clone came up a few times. The CDR3 DNA reads TGTGCCAGCAGCCCAAATGGAGGGTCTAATCAGCCCCAGCATTTT. It encodes CASSPNGGSNQPQHF. The chain has TRBV9 and TRBJ1-5; no definite D call. Trimming stripped 4 bases from V and 4 bases from J, with 15 bases between. Germline assignment: CDR1 SGDLS and CDR2 YYNGEE. The CDR3 is made up of 15 amino acids. Drawing the rest from reference TRBV9 and TRBJ1-5, the complete variable domain is DSGVTQTPKHLITATGQRVTLRCSPRSGDLSVYWYQQSLDQGLQFLIQYYNGEERAKGNILERFSAQQFPDLHSELNLSSLELGDSALYFCASSPNGGSNQPQHFGDGTRLSIL.

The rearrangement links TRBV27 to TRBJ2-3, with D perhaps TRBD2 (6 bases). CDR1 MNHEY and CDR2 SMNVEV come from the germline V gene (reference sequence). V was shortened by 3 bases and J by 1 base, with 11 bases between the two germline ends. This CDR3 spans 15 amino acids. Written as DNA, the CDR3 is TGTGCCAGCAGTTTCTTTACTAGCCGCACAGATACGCAGTATTTT. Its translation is CASSFFTSRTDTQYF.

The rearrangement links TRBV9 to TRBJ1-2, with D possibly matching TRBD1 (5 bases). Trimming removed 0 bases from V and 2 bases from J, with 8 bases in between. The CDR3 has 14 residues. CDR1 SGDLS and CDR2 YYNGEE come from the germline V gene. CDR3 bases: TGTGCCAGCAGCGTAGGGGGCGGAAACTATGGCTACACCTTC. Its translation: CASSVGGGNYGYTF.

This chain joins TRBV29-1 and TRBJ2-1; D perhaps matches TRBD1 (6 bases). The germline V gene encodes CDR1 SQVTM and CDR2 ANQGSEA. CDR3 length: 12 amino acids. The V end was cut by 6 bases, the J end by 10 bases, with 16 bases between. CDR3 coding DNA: TGCAGCGTCGGCTTCCAGACAGGAGAGCAGTTCTTC. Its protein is CSVGFQTGEQFF.

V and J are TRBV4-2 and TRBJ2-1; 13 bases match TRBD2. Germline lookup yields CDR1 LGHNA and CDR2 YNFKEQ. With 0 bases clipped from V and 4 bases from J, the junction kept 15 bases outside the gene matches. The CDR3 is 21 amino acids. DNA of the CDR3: TGTGCCAGCAGCCAAGATTTAGGACTAGCGGGAGTTCGTAGAGGGTACAATGAGCAGTTCTTC. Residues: CASSQDLGLAGVRRGYNEQFF.

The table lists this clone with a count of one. The CDR3 protein is CSVLSETQETQYF. Written as DNA, the CDR3 is TGCAGCGTACTAAGCGAGACCCAAGAGACCCAGTACTTC. V and J are TRBV29-1 and TRBJ2-5; no clear D gene. Germline assignment: CDR1 SQVTM and CDR2 ANQGSEA. The CDR3 covers 13 residues. V was cut by 6 bases and J by 1 base, with 12 bases left in between.

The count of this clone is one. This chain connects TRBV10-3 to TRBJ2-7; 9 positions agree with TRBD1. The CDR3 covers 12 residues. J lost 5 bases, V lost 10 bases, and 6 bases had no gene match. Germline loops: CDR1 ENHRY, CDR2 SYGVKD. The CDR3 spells CATGQGYNEQYF. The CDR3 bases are TGTGCCACGGGACAGGGTTACAACGAGCAGTACTTC.

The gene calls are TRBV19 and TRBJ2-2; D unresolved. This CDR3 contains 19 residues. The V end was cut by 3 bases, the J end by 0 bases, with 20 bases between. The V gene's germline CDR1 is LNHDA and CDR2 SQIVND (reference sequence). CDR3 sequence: CASSISSLPGYSNTGELFF. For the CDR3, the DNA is TGTGCCAGTAGTATTTCCTCTCTACCGGGTTACTCGAACACCGGGGAGCTGTTTTTT.

The DNA of the CDR3 is TGTGCCATCAGTCTGACAGGGGAGGGGTACACTGAAGCTTTCTTT. Encoded protein: CAISLTGEGYTEAFF. The chain carries TRBV10-3 and TRBJ1-1; 8 bases match TRBD1. Germline-derived CDR1 and CDR2 are ENHRY and SYGVKD. The CDR3 totals 15 residues. V gave up 5 bases and J gave up 3 bases; unmatched junction bases: 8.

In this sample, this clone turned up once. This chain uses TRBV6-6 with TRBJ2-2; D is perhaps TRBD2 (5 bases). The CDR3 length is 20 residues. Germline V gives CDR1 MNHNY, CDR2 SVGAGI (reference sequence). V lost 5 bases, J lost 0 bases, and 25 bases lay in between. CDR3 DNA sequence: TGTGCCAGCAGTCCCCCCCTCGGGCGGGCCACCACGCCGAACACCGGGGAGCTGTTTTTT. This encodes CASSPPLGRATTPNTGELFF.

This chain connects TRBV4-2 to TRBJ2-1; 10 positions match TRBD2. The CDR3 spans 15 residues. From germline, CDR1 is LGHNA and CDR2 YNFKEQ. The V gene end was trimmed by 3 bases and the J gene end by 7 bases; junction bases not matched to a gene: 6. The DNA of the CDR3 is TGTGCCAGCAGCCAGGCGGGACTAGCGCAGAATGAGCAGTTCTTC. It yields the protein CASSQAGLAQNEQFF.

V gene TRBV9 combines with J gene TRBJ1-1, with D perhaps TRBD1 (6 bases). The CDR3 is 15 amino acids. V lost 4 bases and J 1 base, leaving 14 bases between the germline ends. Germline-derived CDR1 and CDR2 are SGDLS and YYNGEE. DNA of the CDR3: TGTGCCAGCAGCAAGACAGGACACCGGAACACTGAAGCTTTCTTT. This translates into CASSKTGHRNTEAFF.

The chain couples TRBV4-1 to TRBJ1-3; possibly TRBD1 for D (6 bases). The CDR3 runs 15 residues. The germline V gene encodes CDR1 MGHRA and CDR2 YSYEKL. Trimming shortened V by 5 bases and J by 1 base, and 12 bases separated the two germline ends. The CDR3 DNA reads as TGCGCCAGCAGCGATGATACAGGGTCTGGAAACACCATATATTTT. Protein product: CASSDDTGSGNTIYF.

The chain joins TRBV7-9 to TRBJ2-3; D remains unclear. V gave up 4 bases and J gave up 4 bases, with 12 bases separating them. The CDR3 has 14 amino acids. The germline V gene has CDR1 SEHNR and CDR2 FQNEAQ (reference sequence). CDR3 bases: TGTGCCAGCAGCTCAAGCATACCCTCAGATACGCAGTATTTT. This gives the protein CASSSSIPSDTQYF. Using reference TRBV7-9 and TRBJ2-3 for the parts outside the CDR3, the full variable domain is DTGVSQNPRHKITKRGQNVTFRCDPISEHNRLYWYRQTLGQGPEFLTYFQNEAQLEKSRLLSDRFSAERPKGSFSTLEIQRTEQGDSAMYLCASSSSIPSDTQYFGPGTRLTVL.

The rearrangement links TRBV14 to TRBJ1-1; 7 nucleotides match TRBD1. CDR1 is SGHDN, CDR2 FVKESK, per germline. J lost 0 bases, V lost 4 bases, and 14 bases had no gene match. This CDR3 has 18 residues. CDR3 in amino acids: CASSPPPPTGNMNTEAFF. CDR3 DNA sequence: TGTGCCAGCAGCCCACCCCCCCCGACAGGGAACATGAACACTGAAGCTTTCTTT.

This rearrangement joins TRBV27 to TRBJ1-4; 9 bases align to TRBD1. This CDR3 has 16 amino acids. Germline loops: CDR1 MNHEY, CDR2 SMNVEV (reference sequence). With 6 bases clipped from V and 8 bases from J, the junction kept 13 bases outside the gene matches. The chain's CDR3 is CASSQNEQGAPEKLFF. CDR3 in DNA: TGTGCCAGCAGCCAAAATGAACAGGGGGCCCCCGAAAAACTGTTTTTT.

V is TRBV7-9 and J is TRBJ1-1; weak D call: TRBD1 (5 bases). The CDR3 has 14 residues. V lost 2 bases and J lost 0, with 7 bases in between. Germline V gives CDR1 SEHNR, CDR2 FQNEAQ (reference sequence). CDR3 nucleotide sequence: TGTGCCAGCAGCTTAACGGGGGTGAACACTGAAGCTTTCTTT. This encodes CASSLTGVNTEAFF.

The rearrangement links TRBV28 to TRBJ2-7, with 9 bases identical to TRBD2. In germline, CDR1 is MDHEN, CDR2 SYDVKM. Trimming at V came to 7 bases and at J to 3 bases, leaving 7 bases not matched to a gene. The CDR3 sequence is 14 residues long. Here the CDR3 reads CASNPGGGDYEQYF. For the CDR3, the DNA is TGTGCCAGCAACCCCGGCGGGGGGGACTACGAGCAGTACTTC.